A selection of T cell receptor beta chains follows, all from one sample in a study of CD4 and CD8 cells across lung adenocarcinoma regions. TCRdb analysed the PCR reads with MiXCR anew, one entry per CDR3 protein. Found here are 25,000 to 30,000 distinct CDR3 sequences, 53% of them singletons; the top ten hold more than 40%. Sequences were obtained from CD8+ T cells from the center of a lung tumor. These receptors came from a male donor with lung adenocarcinoma. The CD4 and CD8 labels of this study may be unreliable. CDR3s include the opening cysteine and the closing phenylalanine or tryptophan. D genes are given only for firm matches. A clone size is listed for some rows: how often the clone was seen (once, few, many), or a class if it is expanded.

j_gene: TRBJ2-3
v_gene: TRBV6-1
abundance: NA
d_gene: NA
CDR3nt: TGTGCCAGCATGAGGCTGGGAGGCAAAAACACGCAGTATTTT
CDR3aa: CASMRLGGKNTQYF

j_gene: TRBJ2-4
v_gene: TRBV11-2
abundance: NA
d_gene: NA
CDR3nt: TGTGCCAGCAGCTTGGGAGTGGGGGGCACAAATATTCAGTACTTC
CDR3aa: CASSLGVGGTNIQYF

j_gene: TRBJ2-7
v_gene: TRBV6-1
abundance: few
d_gene: NA
CDR3nt: TGTGCGGGCAGAGGGGGGGGAGAGCCAGATACGCAGTACTTC
CDR3aa: CAGRGGGEPDTQYF

j_gene: TRBJ1-3
v_gene: TRBV6-1
abundance: many
d_gene: NA
CDR3nt: TGTGCCAGCAGTGAAGTGGGGGCCGGGTCTGGAAACACCATATATTTT
CDR3aa: CASSEVGAGSGNTIYF

j_gene: TRBJ2-1
v_gene: TRBV6-1
abundance: NA
d_gene: TRBD2
CDR3nt: TGTGCCAGCAAAACCCCGGGACTAGCGAGCACGATGGAGCTGTTCTTT
CDR3aa: CASKTPGLASTMELFF

j_gene: TRBJ2-2
v_gene: TRBV18
abundance: NA
d_gene: NA
CDR3nt: TGTGCCAGCTCACTACCGTCCGGGAGCACCGGGAAGCTGTTTTTT
CDR3aa: CASSLPSGSTGKLFF

j_gene: TRBJ2-4
v_gene: TRBV6-5
abundance: NA
d_gene: NA
CDR3nt: TGTGCCCGCAGTTTAGGGATGAGAGCCACAGACATTCAGTACTTC
CDR3aa: CARSLGMRATDIQYF

j_gene: TRBJ2-5
v_gene: TRBV10-3
abundance: NA
d_gene: NA
CDR3nt: TGTGCCGCGGGGGTAGGGGGGGGAGTCAAAGAGACCCAGTACTTC
CDR3aa: CAAGVGGGVKETQYF

j_gene: TRBJ2-5
v_gene: TRBV4-2
abundance: NA
d_gene: NA
CDR3nt: TGTGCCAGCAGCCGCCCAGGGAACCAAGAGACCCAGTACTTC
CDR3aa: CASSRPGNQETQYF

j_gene: TRBJ1-1
v_gene: TRBV12-3/TRBV12-4
abundance: NA
d_gene: NA
CDR3nt: TGTGCCAGCAGTTTAGTCGTAAACACTGAAGCTTTCTTT
CDR3aa: CASSLVVNTEAFF

j_gene: TRBJ2-3
v_gene: TRBV6-1
abundance: many
d_gene: NA
CDR3nt: TGTGCCAGCAGTGAAATGTCTAGCGACACAGATACGCAGTATTTT
CDR3aa: CASSEMSSDTDTQYF

j_gene: TRBJ2-3
v_gene: TRBV6-1
abundance: NA
d_gene: TRBD2
CDR3nt: TGTGCCAGCGCGGGAGTCGGGAGAGGGGTTGGGGATACCCAGTATTTC
CDR3aa: CASAGVGRGVGDTQYF

j_gene: TRBJ2-3
v_gene: TRBV10-1
abundance: NA
d_gene: NA
CDR3nt: TGCCGCAGCACGGGGAGGCGTGCCAAAGACACGCAGTATTTC
CDR3aa: CRSTGRRAKDTQYF

j_gene: TRBJ2-3
v_gene: TRBV6-1
abundance: NA
d_gene: NA
CDR3nt: TGTGCCAGCGGGGGGGCCGGGGCCGGTGTTGGAGAGACGCAGTATTTC
CDR3aa: CASGGAGAGVGETQYF

j_gene: TRBJ2-4
v_gene: TRBV27
abundance: NA
d_gene: NA
CDR3nt: TGTGCCAGCAGTTTAACCCGGACGGGGCTGGGAGCCACAAATACTCAGTACTTC
CDR3aa: CASSLTRTGLGATNTQYF

j_gene: TRBJ1-5
v_gene: TRBV3-1
abundance: few
d_gene: TRBD1
CDR3nt: TGTGCCAGCAGCCAGACCGGCGGGACAGGATATTATAGCAATCAGCCCCAGCATTTT
CDR3aa: CASSQTGGTGYYSNQPQHF

j_gene: TRBJ2-7
v_gene: TRBV6-5
abundance: NA
d_gene: TRBD2
CDR3nt: TGTGCCAGCAGTTACTCCGGGCTAGCGGGGGACTACGAGCAGTACTTC
CDR3aa: CASSYSGLAGDYEQYF

j_gene: TRBJ2-3
v_gene: TRBV6-1
abundance: NA
d_gene: NA
CDR3nt: TGTGCCAGCAGTCGCCGGGAGGCTGCGAACACAGGGGCGCAGTATTTT
CDR3aa: CASSRREAANTGAQYF

j_gene: TRBJ2-3
v_gene: TRBV6-1
abundance: few
d_gene: NA
CDR3nt: TGTGCCAGCAGTGAGGGTTGGGCGGGCGGTGATCTAGATACGCAGTATTTT
CDR3aa: CASSEGWAGGDLDTQYF

j_gene: TRBJ2-2
v_gene: TRBV6-1
abundance: NA
d_gene: NA
CDR3nt: TGTGCGAGCAGCCAGGTCGGGAGCACAGAGGCGCAGTTTTTT
CDR3aa: CASSQVGSTEAQFF

j_gene: TRBJ2-3
v_gene: TRBV3-1
abundance: once
d_gene: TRBD1
CDR3nt: TGTGCCAGCAGCCTCCGGACAGGCGCAGATACGCAGTATTTT
CDR3aa: CASSLRTGADTQYF

j_gene: TRBJ2-1
v_gene: TRBV9
abundance: NA
d_gene: TRBD2
CDR3nt: TGTGCCAGCAGCTCTACTAGCGGGAGGGTCATTGAGCAGTTCTTC
CDR3aa: CASSSTSGRVIEQFF

j_gene: TRBJ2-5
v_gene: TRBV11-2
abundance: few
d_gene: TRBD2
CDR3nt: TGTGCCAGCAGCCCTCCGGGACAGCTAGCGGGGAGGGAGACCCAGTACTTC
CDR3aa: CASSPPGQLAGRETQYF

j_gene: TRBJ2-3
v_gene: TRBV6-1
abundance: NA
d_gene: NA
CDR3nt: TGTGCCAGGGGGTACAGGGACACAGACACGCAGTACTTT
CDR3aa: CARGYRDTDTQYF

j_gene: TRBJ2-4
v_gene: TRBV6-1
abundance: many
d_gene: NA
CDR3nt: TGTGCCAGCAGGGACACCGTAGCCAAAAACATTCAGTACTTC
CDR3aa: CASRDTVAKNIQYF

j_gene: TRBJ2-1
v_gene: TRBV6-1
abundance: NA
d_gene: NA
CDR3nt: TGTGCCAGCAGCGCGAGAGTGGATGAGCAGTTCTTC
CDR3aa: CASSARVDEQFF

j_gene: TRBJ1-2
v_gene: TRBV6-1
abundance: NA
d_gene: NA
CDR3nt: TGTGCCAGCAGCCATGGGGGGAGAACTGGCTACACCTTC
CDR3aa: CASSHGGRTGYTF

j_gene: TRBJ2-5
v_gene: TRBV24-1
abundance: few
d_gene: NA
CDR3nt: TGTGCCACCAGTGAGGGCAGGACGGTAGAGACCCAGTACTTC
CDR3aa: CATSEGRTVETQYF

j_gene: TRBJ2-7
v_gene: TRBV7-2
abundance: NA
d_gene: NA
CDR3nt: TGTGCCAGCAGCCCGACGACAGATAGCTCCTACGAGCAGTACTTC
CDR3aa: CASSPTTDSSYEQYF

j_gene: TRBJ2-3
v_gene: TRBV15
abundance: many
d_gene: NA
CDR3nt: TGTGCCACCAGCAGAGGGTCGGTGAGCACAGATACGCAGTATTTT
CDR3aa: CATSRGSVSTDTQYF

j_gene: TRBJ2-7
v_gene: TRBV6-1
abundance: many
d_gene: NA
CDR3nt: TGTGCCAGCAACCCCGGGAGCAGCTACGAGCAGTACTTC
CDR3aa: CASNPGSSYEQYF

j_gene: TRBJ2-1
v_gene: TRBV28
abundance: many
d_gene: TRBD2
CDR3nt: TGTGCCAGCAGTCTTAGGAGCGGGGTAATCTCCTACAATGAGCAGTTCTTC
CDR3aa: CASSLRSGVISYNEQFF

j_gene: TRBJ2-4
v_gene: TRBV10-2
abundance: NA
d_gene: TRBD2
CDR3nt: TGCGCCAGCAGTGAGCCGGGGGGGCTAGCCAAAAACATGCAGTACTTC
CDR3aa: CASSEPGGLAKNMQYF

j_gene: TRBJ1-6
v_gene: TRBV4-2
abundance: few
d_gene: NA
CDR3nt: TGTGCCAGCAGCCAAGGCGGGGAAGCTATCGGTTCACCCCTCCACTTT
CDR3aa: CASSQGGEAIGSPLHF

j_gene: TRBJ2-4
v_gene: TRBV6-1
abundance: NA
d_gene: TRBD2
CDR3nt: TGTGCCAGCTCGGGGGGGATAGCCAAAGACACGCAGTACTTC
CDR3aa: CASSGGIAKDTQYF

j_gene: TRBJ1-2
v_gene: TRBV7-2
abundance: many
d_gene: TRBD1
CDR3nt: TGTGCCAGCAGCTTAGATAAAGGGACAGGGTATAACTATGGCTACACCTTC
CDR3aa: CASSLDKGTGYNYGYTF

j_gene: TRBJ2-6
v_gene: TRBV9
abundance: NA
d_gene: TRBD1
CDR3nt: TGTGCCAGCAGCCAAAGAGAGGACAGGGGGCCGAGAGGGGCCAACGTCCTGACTTTC
CDR3aa: CASSQREDRGPRGANVLTF

j_gene: TRBJ2-3
v_gene: TRBV6-1
abundance: once
d_gene: NA
CDR3nt: TGTGCCAGCAGGGGGGTCGGGGCCCGGGATCGGGAGACCCAGTATTTT
CDR3aa: CASRGVGARDRETQYF

j_gene: TRBJ2-7
v_gene: TRBV6-1
abundance: NA
d_gene: NA
CDR3nt: TGTGCCAGCAGTGAACCAGGGCTAAGCCACTCCTACGAGCAGTACTTC
CDR3aa: CASSEPGLSHSYEQYF

j_gene: TRBJ2-7
v_gene: TRBV6-1
abundance: NA
d_gene: NA
CDR3nt: TGTGCCAGCAGCAGGGACGGATCCTACGAGCAGTACTTC
CDR3aa: CASSRDGSYEQYF

j_gene: TRBJ2-5
v_gene: TRBV24-1
abundance: NA
d_gene: NA
CDR3nt: TGTGCCACCAGTCTTGCAGGGGTAGAGACCCAGTACTTC
CDR3aa: CATSLAGVETQYF